A single sample gave rise to the 10 T cell receptor beta chains below, sequenced in a study of shared clonotypes between healthy human individuals. Libraries were prepared by immunoSEQ multiplex PCR; TCRdb keeps only in-frame clonotypes and omits some of them. The table records around 940,000 clones, approximately 80% of them present only once. Specimen: memory CD4+ T cells sorted from blood. As for subset: CD45RA-negative fraction. Receptors originate from a man between 18 and 29 years old in good health.

This chain uses TRBV19 with TRBJ2-5; TRBD1 is a possible D gene (6 bases). The CDR3 is 15 amino acids. V lost 6 bases and J 2 bases, leaving 16 bases between the germline ends. Germline V lookup: CDR1 LNHDA, CDR2 SQIVND (reference sequence). For the CDR3, the DNA is TGTGCCAGTAGCCCCCAGAGGGGGTTTCAAGAGACCCAGTACTTC. Amino acid sequence: CASSPQRGFQETQYF.

The chain has TRBV5-1 and TRBJ2-5, with 7 bases fitting TRBD2. Per the germline V gene, CDR1 is SGHRS and CDR2 is YFSETQ. There are 15 residues in the CDR3. With V trimmed by 4 bases and J by 1 base, 7 bases remained unmatched. CDR3 DNA sequence: TGCGCCAGCAGCGCCGTCGGGACTACCCAAGAGACCCAGTACTTC. It is translated as CASSAVGTTQETQYF. Full variable domain (outside the CDR3, taken from reference TRBV5-1 and TRBJ2-5): KAGVTQTPRYLIKTRGQQVTLSCSPISGHRSVSWYQQTPGQGLQFLFEYFSETQRNKGNFPGRFSGRQFSNSRSEMNVSTLELGDSALYLCASSAVGTTQETQYFGPGTRLLVL.

The count of this clone is one. The chain carries TRBV6-8 and TRBJ2-7, with 10 bases aligning to TRBD2. CDR1 is MNHGY and CDR2 is SAAAGT in the germline V gene. V gave up 0 bases and J gave up 6 bases; unmatched junction bases: 11. The CDR3 runs to 17 residues. For the CDR3, the DNA is TGTGCCAGCAGTTACTCGTCAGCGGGGGGGCAACTAAGCGAGCAGTACTTC. Residues: CASSYSSAGGQLSEQYF.

Concerning this clone itself: Other DNA sequences in this sample translate to the same CDR3. V is TRBV30 and J is TRBJ2-7; 12 bases align to TRBD1. V trimming: 0 bases; J trimming: 5 bases; junction bases outside the gene matches: 5. Germline CDR1 is GTSNPN and CDR2 is SVGIG (reference sequence). The CDR3 loop spans 15 amino acids. In DNA form, the CDR3 reads TGTGCCTGGAGTGTAGCCGGGACAGGGGGCCACGAGCAGTACTTC. This sequence encodes CAWSVAGTGGHEQYF. Combining the CDR3 with reference TRBV30 and TRBJ2-7 gives the whole variable domain SQTIHQWPATLVQPVGSPLSLECTVEGTSNPNLYWYRQAAGRGLQLLFYSVGIGQISSEVPQNLSASRPQDRQFILSSKKLLLSDSGFYLCAWSVAGTGGHEQYFGPGTRLTVT.

The V and J genes are TRBV5-1 and TRBJ1-2; 7 nucleotides align to TRBD1. V shed 3 bases and J 5 bases; nucleotides not matched to a gene: 7. The CDR3 consists of 14 residues. In germline, CDR1 is SGHRS, CDR2 YFSETQ. This CDR3 is CASSSGQEMYGYTF. The CDR3 DNA follows: TGCGCCAGCAGCTCCGGACAGGAGATGTATGGCTACACCTTC.

This sequence joins TRBV18 and TRBJ1-2, with TRBD1 matching 8 bases. The germline V gene encodes CDR1 KGHSH and CDR2 LQKENI. CDR3 length: 13 amino acids. The V gene end was trimmed by 6 bases and the J gene end by 4 bases; junction bases not matched to a gene: 4. The CDR3 DNA sequence: TGTGCCAGCTCGGGGACAGGAAGCTATGGCTACACCTTC. Protein: CASSGTGSYGYTF.

In this sample, this clone turned up many times. The genes are TRBV7-9 and TRBJ2-1; 11 nucleotides line up with TRBD2. V was pared by 5 bases and J by 5 bases, with 17 bases of the junction left unmatched. Per germline, CDR1 SEHNR and CDR2 FQNEAQ (reference sequence). The CDR3 contains 19 residues. CDR3 bases: TGTGCCAGCAGCCCGCGCTTACTGAGACTAGCGGGGTACCACAATGAGCAGTTCTTC. This encodes CASSPRLLRLAGYHNEQFF.

This rearrangement joins TRBV5-4 to TRBJ2-1; TRBD2 agrees at 11 bases. Germline CDR1 reads SGHNT; CDR2 reads YYREEE (reference sequence). V gave up 5 bases and J gave up 9 bases; unmatched junction bases: 10. The CDR3 extends over 15 amino acids. The CDR3 coding sequence is TGTGCCAGCAGTTCCTCTAGCGGGAGGTTGGGTGAGCAGTTCTTC. Translating it yields CASSSSSGRLGEQFF.

This chain connects TRBV2 to TRBJ2-1; D is perhaps TRBD2 (5 bases). The CDR3 is 15 amino acids. Germline V gene sequence: CDR1 SNHLY, CDR2 FYNNEI. Trimming pared 3 bases from V and 0 bases from J, leaving 9 bases between. The CDR3 DNA reads as TGTGCCAGCAGTGAGGAGGATTACTCCTACAATGAGCAGTTCTTC. Encoded protein: CASSEEDYSYNEQFF.

The chain has TRBV29-1 and TRBJ2-1, with 9 bases aligning to TRBD1. Germline lookup yields CDR1 SQVTM and CDR2 ANQGSEA. The CDR3 is 13 residues long. The J segment lost 6 bases and the V segment lost 7 bases, leaving 7 bases of the junction unmatched. The CDR3 DNA sequence: TGCAGCGCCCTGACAGGGGGTGGCAATGAGCAGTTCTTC. Translation: CSALTGGGNEQFF.